A selection of T cell receptor beta chains follows, all from one sample in a study of T cell clonotyping in hematopoietic cell transplantation. Method: immunoSEQ multiplex PCR; TCRdb's copy keeps in-frame clones and lacks some. Of about 20,000 clones listed, roughly 86% are singletons. Sample: peripheral blood mononuclear cells, taken before stem cell transplant. The receptors originated from a man in his fifties or sixties with acute myeloid leukemia. Some clones in this sample may be carry-over from other donors' samples. The CDR3 runs from the conserved cysteine through the conserved F or W.

v_call	j_call	cdr3_aa
TRBV2	TRBJ1-1	CASSDPRGDTEAFF
TRBV23-1	TRBJ1-2	CASSQKPLEGGPEGGYTF
TRBV7-3	TRBJ1-1	CATLVGGAITEAFF
TRBV6-5	TRBJ1-1	CASSYGGPGTEAFF
TRBV4-1	TRBJ2-2	CASSPGQGGGELFF
TRBV9	TRBJ1-1	CASSSTSYEAFF
TRBV7-3	TRBJ1-5	CASSLGGGQPQHF
TRBV7-8	TRBJ1-5	CASSLERAGNQPQHF
TRBV19	TRBJ2-4	CASRDTGSADIQYF
TRBV11-2	TRBJ1-2	CASSVQTGVYGYTF
TRBV14	TRBJ1-1	CASSLGRMNTEAFF
TRBV5-1	TRBJ2-7	CASSLSGGGGYEQYF
TRBV19	TRBJ1-1	CASSQTENTEAFF
TRBV7-9	TRBJ2-7	CASSSITSGGTLRTYEQYF
TRBV13	TRBJ1-2	CASSRGDGSGGYTF
TRBV5-1	TRBJ2-2	CASSGTPNTGELFF
TRBV19	TRBJ1-6	CASKPYNSPLHF
TRBV9	TRBJ1-1	CASSVQPGSHTEAFF
TRBV27	TRBJ1-1	CASSLKGLDDTEAFF
TRBV13	TRBJ2-6	CASSLGRGGVNVLTF
TRBV7-8	TRBJ2-5	CASSAGTSGEQETQYF
TRBV7-2	TRBJ2-7	CASSPTPGGHYEQYF
TRBV6-5	TRBJ2-7	CASRGSGTPLYEQYF
TRBV6-6	TRBJ1-4	CASRQSWDNEKLFF
TRBV5-6	TRBJ2-1	CASSLGSSYNEQFF
TRBV19	TRBJ1-3	CASSIAGAGNTIYF
TRBV28	TRBJ1-2	CASREANYYGYTF
TRBV9	TRBJ2-1	CASSPGGGGRSYNEQFF
TRBV28	TRBJ2-4	CASSFRGEPILAKNIQYF
TRBV5-8	TRBJ2-7	CASSFSYEQYF
TRBV5-5	TRBJ2-7	CASSSRDRTYEQYF
TRBV28	TRBJ2-7	CASSYTGTGGGEQYF
TRBV9	TRBJ1-1	CASSGGQGFGTSEAFF
TRBV7-9	TRBJ2-1	CASSNLAGGYNEQFF
TRBV4-3	TRBJ2-2	CASSQNGQGSNTGELFF
TRBV19	TRBJ2-7	CASSTYYF
TRBV13	TRBJ1-1	CASSFGGGYAAFF
TRBV6-5	TRBJ1-2	CASSHLQEDGYTF
TRBV6-5	TRBJ1-2	CASSYDQYGYTF
TRBV4-2	TRBJ2-6	CASSQGQRASGANVLTF
TRBV27	TRBJ2-1	CASSPDRASYNEQFF
TRBV18	TRBJ2-7	CASSRAGTGRYEQYF
TRBV28	TRBJ1-1	CASSLWGEAGAFF
TRBV19	TRBJ1-5	CASSTLTYQPQHF
TRBV2	TRBJ2-7	CASSDHLAYEQYF
TRBV29-1	TRBJ1-1	CSLRTGRAEAFF
TRBV7-3	TRBJ1-2	CASSLTGSQIYGYTF
TRBV5-6	TRBJ2-1	CASSLGAADAEQFF
TRBV7-2	TRBJ2-2	CASSARRVDGELFF
TRBV6-1	TRBJ1-1	CASSVKGGGTEAFF
TRBV9	TRBJ2-6	CASSVGTGLSSGANVLTF
TRBV5-1	TRBJ2-5	CASSLEGTSGLETQYF